This TCR beta chain was found in a study of cytomegalovirus exposure and HLA in healthy donors. Researchers ran the PCR with 60 Vbeta and 13 Jbeta primers. Using immunoSEQ multiplex PCR, the repertoire was profiled, and TCRdb retains in-frame clones only, with some absent. Here the sample spans around 200,000 clones, roughly 82% being singletons. V lost 0 bases, J lost 2 bases, and 8 bases lay in between. Germline CDR1 reads MNHEY; CDR2 reads SMNVEV (reference sequence). CDR3 length: 14 residues. The chain is built from TRBV27 and TRBJ2-7, with no clear D. The origin of this receptor is a girl aged 2-10 years in good health and CMV-seropositive. Sample: PBMCs. CDR3 amino acids: CASSLSSGTYEQYF. The CDR3 bases are TGTGCCAGCAGTTTATCTTCCGGTACCTACGAGCAGTACTTC.